The 6 T cell receptor beta chains below all came from one sample that was sequenced in a study of CD8 T cells in Susac syndrome. An input of roughly 0.5 to 1 ug of RNA was subjected to reverse transcription using random hexamers. TCRdb fed the immunoSEQ multiplex PCR reads into MiXCR, producing one record per CDR3 protein. Here the sample spans roughly 120,000 distinct CDR3 sequences, roughly 94% being singletons. The sample consisted of CD4+ T cells from PBMCs. These receptor sequences come from a human donor with multiple sclerosis.

J is TRBJ1-1 and V is TRBV30, with TRBD1 matching over 7 bases. The CDR3 is 14 amino acids. The germline V gene encodes CDR1 GTSNPN and CDR2 SVGIG (reference sequence). The trim removed 5 bases at V and 3 bases at J, leaving 9 bases unmatched. CDR3 in amino acids: CAWLPSGTDTEAFF. In nucleotides, the CDR3 is TGTGCCTGGCTGCCCTCCGGGACAGACACTGAAGCTTTCTTT.

The J gene is TRBJ2-5, the V gene TRBV12-3 or TRBV12-4; the D call may be TRBD1 or TRBD2 (5 bases each). The CDR3 is 12 amino acids. Trimming took off 3 bases at V and 7 bases at J, with 9 bases between the two ends. CDR3 bases: TGTGCCAGCAGTTTCGATGGGGGGACCCAGTACTTC. Protein: CASSFDGGTQYF.

The gene calls are TRBV11-2 and TRBJ1-1; tentative D call: TRBD1 (5 bases). Trimming removed 5 bases at V and 4 bases at J, with 14 bases between. The CDR3 length is 14 residues. The germline CDR1 and CDR2 sequences are SGHAT and FQNNGV. CDR3: CASSPRGLGTEAFF. DNA of the CDR3: TGTGCCAGCAGCCCCCGGGGGTTGGGCACTGAAGCTTTCTTT.

CDR3 in amino acids: CASSYTGQGGAYEQYF. For the CDR3, the DNA is TGTGCCAGCAGTTACACGGGACAGGGAGGGGCCTACGAGCAGTACTTC. The chain is built from TRBV6-5 and TRBJ2-7; 9 bases map to TRBD1. This CDR3 has 16 residues. Germline CDR1 reads MNHEY; CDR2 reads SVGAGI. V shed 2 bases and J 2 bases; nucleotides not matched to a gene: 7.

This chain uses TRBV27 with TRBJ2-7; the match to TRBD1 covers 7 bases. This CDR3 has 15 amino acids. Trimming removed 6 bases from V and 2 bases from J; junction bases left unmatched: 10. The germline CDR1 and CDR2 sequences are MNHEY and SMNVEV (reference sequence). The CDR3 is CASSLWAQGTYEQYF. The CDR3 DNA reads as TGTGCCAGCAGCCTATGGGCACAGGGGACCTACGAGCAGTACTTC.

The chain employs TRBV7-2 and TRBJ2-7; D might be TRBD2 (5 bases). The CDR3 runs to 15 residues. Per germline, CDR1 SGHTA and CDR2 FQGNSA. V lost 1 base to trimming and J lost 2 bases, with 12 bases between them. Here the CDR3 DNA reads TGTGCCAGCAGCTTAGAGTTAGCGCTAGCCTACGAGCAGTACTTC. Amino acids: CASSLELALAYEQYF. The full variable domain, in which reference TRBV7-2 and TRBJ2-7 provide the parts outside the CDR3, is GAGVSQSPSNKVTEKGKDVELRCDPISGHTALYWYRQSLGQGLEFLIYFQGNSAPDKSGLPSDRFSAERTGGSVSTLTIQRTQQEDSAVYLCASSLELALAYEQYFGPGTRLTVT.